Given below is one T cell receptor (beta chain) in context. Antigen specificity is unknown. Measured with immunoSEQ multiplex PCR; TCRdb has only the in-frame clones, and not every one. This sample has fewer than 200,000 clones, with around nine tenths found just once. The CDR3 length is 16 residues. Between the trimmed V and J ends, which lost 2 bases and 2 bases, there was a span of 10 bases. The germline CDR1 and CDR2 sequences are SEHNR and FQNEAQ (reference sequence). This sample is part of a study of cytomegalovirus exposure and HLA in healthy donors. Study details: The 90 to 150 validation repertoires, a later analysis reported, used the same platform as the approximately 670 repertoires from the first cohort.

General study results and limits: TCR sequences were mostly rare, though some public TCRs occurred in many donors.

This sequence originates from a man aged 30 to 39 in good health and CMV-seropositive. Sequenced material: PBMCs. The rearrangement links TRBV7-9 to TRBJ1-6; D possibly corresponds to TRBD1 (6 bases). The DNA of the CDR3 is TGTGCCAGCAGCTTACCTCAGGGGCCCTATAATTCACCCCTCCACTTT. Translation gives CASSLPQGPYNSPLHF.